Following are 25 T cell receptor beta chains from one sample sequenced in a study of CD4 T cells in relation to SARS-CoV-2 and coronaviruses. The table came from immunoSEQ multiplex PCR; TCRdb's copy has only in-frame clones and leaves some out. The table records about 43,000 clones, approximately 80% of them present only once. These receptors have no identified antigens. Specimen: naive CD4+ T cells from PBMCs, cultured in vitro. Sample subset: naive CD4+ T cells isolated by negative enrichment. All receptors come from an adult with COVID-19.

This clone came up once. The chain uses TRBV3-1 (or the pseudogene TRBV3-2) and TRBJ1-1; 7 bases match TRBD1. This CDR3 region has 12 residues. Germline trimming cut 2 bases from V and 7 bases from J; bases unmatched to any gene: 1. Germline V gene sequence: CDR1 LGHDT, CDR2 YNNKEL (reference sequence). CDR3 sequence (DNA): TGTGCCAGCAGCCAAAGGGACAGTGAAGCTTTCTTT. Translation gives CASSQRDSEAFF.

The V call is TRBV20-1, the J call TRBJ2-3; D is undetermined. CDR3 size: 11 residues. The V and J ends lost 8 bases and 3 bases respectively, with 9 bases between them. Germline V gene sequence: CDR1 DFQATT, CDR2 SNEGSKA (reference sequence). The CDR3 DNA reads as TGCAGTCAGCTTACGACAGATACGCAGTATTTT. Translating it yields CSQLTTDTQYF.

V gene TRBV11-2 combines with J gene TRBJ2-1; 8 nucleotides agree with TRBD1. The CDR3 contains 13 residues. Germline V gene lookup returns CDR1 SGHAT and CDR2 FQNNGV. The J segment lost 5 bases and the V segment lost 5 bases, leaving 2 bases of the junction unmatched. The CDR3: CASSLTGDNEQFF. The CDR3 DNA reads TGTGCCAGCAGCCTGACAGGGGACAATGAGCAGTTCTTC.

The CDR3 sequence: CASSLGGLAFNEQFF. The CDR3 DNA sequence: TGTGCCAGCAGCTTAGGAGGACTAGCATTCAATGAGCAGTTCTTC. The chain uses TRBV13 and TRBJ2-1; 8 nucleotides agree with TRBD2. The germline V gene has CDR1 PRHDT and CDR2 FYEKMQ (reference sequence). The CDR3 has 15 amino acids. The J segment lost 6 bases and the V segment lost 0 bases, leaving 4 bases of the junction unmatched.

The gene calls are TRBV19 and TRBJ2-3; 12 positions match TRBD2. This CDR3 is built from 15 residues. After removal of 5 bases from V and 9 bases from J, the junction contained 9 bases not matched to a gene. CDR1 and CDR2 from the germline V gene are LNHDA and SQIVND (reference sequence). This CDR3 is CASSPPGLAGNTQYF. CDR3 nucleotide sequence: TGTGCCAGTAGTCCTCCAGGACTAGCGGGAAACACGCAGTATTTT.

This clone appeared a single time. The chain carries TRBV2 and TRBJ1-3; D might be TRBD1 (5 bases). Trimming removed 6 bases from V and 1 base from J, with 10 bases in between. The CDR3 sequence is 14 residues long. Germline V lookup: CDR1 SNHLY, CDR2 FYNNEI. For the CDR3, the DNA is TGTGCCAGCAGGCCCAGGGTTTCTGGAAACACCATATATTTT. Its translation: CASRPRVSGNTIYF.

CDR3 in DNA: TGTGCCAGTAGTCTCCGGGGGGGCATATCGGAGACCCAGTACTTC. Translated: CASSLRGGISETQYF. The chain is built from TRBV19 and TRBJ2-5, with 8 bases matching TRBD2. Looked up from germline, CDR1 is LNHDA and CDR2 is SQIVND (reference sequence). The junction had 10 bases not matched to a gene; V was cut back by 5 bases and J by 5 bases. The CDR3 contains 15 residues.

The chain uses TRBV19 and TRBJ1-3; D not certain. V lost 7 bases and J lost 0, with 7 bases in between. The germline V gene encodes CDR1 LNHDA and CDR2 SQIVND (reference sequence). The CDR3 spans 13 residues. CDR3 nucleotides: TGTGCCAGTAACCCGGTCTCTGGAAACACCATATATTTT. Translating gives CASNPVSGNTIYF.

The chain links TRBV11-1 to TRBJ2-2; 9 positions agree with TRBD1. The junction had 8 bases not matched to a gene; V was cut back by 5 bases and J by 7 bases. The CDR3 extends over 15 amino acids. Germline V gene lookup returns CDR1 SGHAT and CDR2 FQDESV (reference sequence). The chain's CDR3 is CASSLPGQGGGELFF. CDR3 sequence (DNA): TGTGCCAGCAGCCTGCCGGGACAGGGAGGCGGGGAGCTGTTTTTT.

This sequence joins TRBV4-3 and TRBJ2-3; D is possibly TRBD2 (6 bases). Germline values: CDR1 LGHNA, CDR2 YSLEER. V was shortened by 0 bases and J by 4 bases, with 20 bases between the two germline ends. The CDR3 covers 18 residues. CDR3 in amino acids: CASSQDLPRSGLADTQYF. The CDR3 DNA sequence: TGCGCCAGCAGCCAAGATCTCCCTCGTAGCGGTCTGGCAGATACGCAGTATTTT.

The chain employs TRBV28 and TRBJ1-5; D uncertain. The V gene's germline CDR1 is MDHEN and CDR2 SYDVKM. Trimming removed 2 bases at V and 3 bases at J, with 2 bases between. The CDR3 length is 12 residues. The DNA of the CDR3 is TGTGCCAGCAGTTTACTCAATCAGCCCCAGCATTTT. The encoded protein is CASSLLNQPQHF.

V usage is TRBV4-2 and J usage is TRBJ2-4; 11 nucleotides line up with TRBD2. After removal of 4 bases from V and 6 bases from J, the junction contained 5 bases not matched to a gene. Germline lookup yields CDR1 LGHNA and CDR2 YNFKEQ. The CDR3 length is 15 residues. CDR3 DNA: TGTGCCAGCAGCCCCGGGACTAGCGGATCAAACATTCAGTACTTC. It yields the protein CASSPGTSGSNIQYF.

The gene calls are TRBV7-9 and TRBJ1-2; D is ambiguous. Germline CDR1 reads SEHNR; CDR2 reads FQNEAQ (reference sequence). V was shortened by 5 bases and J by 6 bases, with 16 bases between the two germline ends. The CDR3 extends over 14 amino acids. The CDR3 protein is CASSDPPASNGYTF. CDR3 sequence (DNA): TGTGCCAGCAGCGATCCTCCTGCCTCGAATGGCTACACCTTC. The full variable domain, rest sourced from reference TRBV7-9 and TRBJ1-2, is DTGVSQNPRHKITKRGQNVTFRCDPISEHNRLYWYRQTLGQGPEFLTYFQNEAQLEKSRLLSDRFSAERPKGSFSTLEIQRTEQGDSAMYLCASSDPPASNGYTFGSGTRLTVV.

The rearrangement uses TRBV5-1 and TRBJ2-1, with D possibly being TRBD1 or TRBD2 (5 bases each). V was pared by 1 base and J by 0 bases, with 11 bases between. The CDR3 is made up of 16 amino acids. The germline V gene encodes CDR1 SGHRS and CDR2 YFSETQ. The CDR3 DNA reads TGCGCCAGCAGCTTGACATCGGGGACCTCCTACAATGAGCAGTTCTTC. It yields the protein CASSLTSGTSYNEQFF.

The rearrangement joins TRBV3-1 (or the pseudogene TRBV3-2) to TRBJ1-2; no firm D call. Germline CDR1 is LGHDT and CDR2 is YNNKEL (reference sequence). Trimming took 1 base from V and 0 from J, leaving 9 bases between them. The CDR3 has 15 amino acids. As DNA, the CDR3 is TGTGCCAGCAGCCAAGTGGGAGGGACTAACTATGGCTACACCTTC. It specifies CASSQVGGTNYGYTF.

The chain has TRBV4-3 and TRBJ2-1; D possibly uses TRBD1 or TRBD2 (5 bases each). Germline V gene sequence: CDR1 LGHNA, CDR2 YSLEER. This CDR3 contains 16 residues. The V end lost 0 bases, the J end lost 7 bases, and 16 bases lay between the germline ends. CDR3 region: CASSQEGELATNEQFF. DNA for the CDR3: TGCGCCAGCAGCCAAGAAGGGGAATTAGCGACAAATGAGCAGTTCTTC.

The J gene is TRBJ2-7, the V gene TRBV5-6, with TRBD2 identical over 9 bases. V trimming: 4 bases; J trimming: 3 bases; junction bases outside the gene matches: 11. The CDR3 sequence is 16 residues long. Germline V gene sequence: CDR1 SGHDT, CDR2 YYEEEE. The CDR3 protein is CASSHTSSGNDYEQYF. The CDR3 coding sequence is TGTGCCAGCAGCCATACTTCTAGCGGGAACGACTACGAGCAGTACTTC.

This clone occurred a few times. The CDR3 here is CASSGRGRRSYEQYF. In DNA form, the CDR3 reads TGCGCCAGCAGCGGAAGGGGGCGCCGGTCCTACGAGCAGTACTTC. The chain is built from TRBV5-1 and TRBJ2-7; 7 nucleotides align to TRBD1. After removal of 4 bases from V and 1 base from J, the junction contained 8 bases not matched to a gene. The CDR3 covers 15 residues. Germline V gene sequence: CDR1 SGHRS, CDR2 YFSETQ.

This clone was seen once. The chain uses TRBV14 and TRBJ2-1; D is uncertain. V gave up 0 bases and J gave up 6 bases, with 9 bases separating them. CDR1 SGHDN and CDR2 FVKESK come from the germline V gene. There are 14 residues in the CDR3. DNA of the CDR3: TGTGCCAGCAGCCAAGAAGACGCGTCCAATGAGCAGTTCTTC. Protein product: CASSQEDASNEQFF.

The chain has TRBV7-9 and TRBJ1-2; TRBD1 might be the D (5 bases). Trimming removed 3 bases at V and 6 bases at J, with 14 bases between. Germline-derived CDR1 and CDR2 are SEHNR and FQNEAQ (reference sequence). The CDR3 has 14 amino acids. CDR3 sequence reads: CASSFRASQNGYTF. The CDR3 nucleotides are TGTGCCAGCAGCTTCAGGGCCAGTCAGAATGGCTACACCTTC. Combining the CDR3 with reference TRBV7-9 and TRBJ1-2 gives the whole variable domain DTGVSQNPRHKITKRGQNVTFRCDPISEHNRLYWYRQTLGQGPEFLTYFQNEAQLEKSRLLSDRFSAERPKGSFSTLEIQRTEQGDSAMYLCASSFRASQNGYTFGSGTRLTVV.

This chain's CDR3 is CASTVAGPRGGNTIYF. CDR3 in DNA: TGTGCCAGCACGGTAGCCGGGCCCAGGGGAGGAAACACCATATATTTT. The rearrangement joins TRBV2 to TRBJ1-3, with D maybe TRBD1 (6 bases). V was pared by 7 bases and J by 4 bases, with 20 bases between. Germline lookup yields CDR1 SNHLY and CDR2 FYNNEI. This CDR3 spans 16 amino acids.

This clone was counted only a few times. J is TRBJ2-7 and V is TRBV30; 10 bases line up with TRBD2. The CDR3 is 16 residues long. The trim removed 0 bases at V and 3 bases at J, leaving 8 bases unmatched. CDR1 and CDR2 (germline): GTSNPN, SVGIG (reference sequence). CDR3 in amino acids: CAWSVLGTSAYYEQYF. DNA for the CDR3: TGTGCCTGGAGTGTACTGGGGACTAGCGCTTACTACGAGCAGTACTTC.

The rearrangement uses TRBV4-1 and TRBJ2-4, with D possibly TRBD2 on 5 matching bases. The V gene's germline CDR1 is MGHRA and CDR2 YSYEKL. V lost 3 bases, J lost 2 bases, and 11 bases lay in between. The CDR3 sequence is 15 residues long. CDR3 in DNA: TGCGCCAGCAGCCAGCCCACCGGGACCAAAAACATTCAGTACTTC. The encoded protein is CASSQPTGTKNIQYF.

The rearrangement links TRBV14 to TRBJ2-7; 8 bases agree with TRBD2. The CDR3 spans 15 residues. Germline values: CDR1 SGHDN, CDR2 FVKESK. Trimming took 4 bases from V and 7 from J; bases not matched to a gene: 12. CDR3 protein: CASSLTSGRAREQYF. CDR3 DNA sequence: TGTGCCAGCAGCCTCACGAGCGGGAGAGCTCGGGAGCAGTACTTC.

This rearrangement joins TRBV29-1 to TRBJ1-2, with D unclear. The CDR3 has 15 amino acids. Germline CDR1 reads SQVTM; CDR2 reads ANQGSEA. The V end was cut by 0 bases, the J end by 7 bases, with 18 bases between. The CDR3 region has the DNA TGCAGCGTTGAAGATAGGGCGCCAAAGCTACCTGGCTACACCTTC. Its translation: CSVEDRAPKLPGYTF.